Detailed here is one T cell receptor beta chain. It lacks a known antigen. Per-base quality was not reported, and no clone a single base away is much larger than it. The cohort consisted of approximately 690 healthy bone marrow donors. At the time of sampling, every cohort member was nominally healthy, though immune exposures that went unrecorded were likely present. The donor tested CMV seropositive, placing the donor among the roughly 270 seropositive members of the cohort. Each donor provided a peripheral blood sample, and peripheral blood mononuclear cells were used for TCR beta sequencing. The Qiagen DNeasy Blood Extraction Kit was used to extract genomic DNA from the blood cell samples. V is cut by 0 bases and J by 2 bases, and the space between the germline ends is 10 bases. The CDR3 has 14 amino acids, counting the end cysteine and phenylalanine. Left in the record is the CDR3 DNA by itself, 42 bases read in frame from the first base. Based on the germline V gene (reference sequence), the CDR1 and CDR2 sequences are GTSNPN and SVGIG.

This entry comes from a study of cytomegalovirus exposure and HLA in healthy donors (dated by TCRdb to about 2017). Notes on the research overall: An earlier analysis of roughly 610 of the donors reported 276 Gb of sequence data and some 110 million unique TCR beta sequences obtained from approximately 180 million T cells. An early release covering about 600 HLA-typed donors comprised about 300 gigabases of sequencing data and roughly 86 million unique TCR sequences. Among the roughly 400 genotyped donors, roughly 80% belonged to the genetic ancestry cluster associated with self-reported Caucasian donors. The study aimed to test whether signatures of past pathogen exposure could be identified by cataloging public T cell receptors. The study profiled the T cell repertoires of some 610 subjects by immunosequencing and related them to cytomegalovirus serostatus. Along with the approximately 650-subject first cohort, a separate validation cohort of 120 different subjects was used. To predict cytomegalovirus infection status, the study brought together high-throughput TCR immunosequencing, statistical association of individual TCRs with disease status, and machine learning. A later analysis re-examined previously published TCR beta repertoires from around 670 donors and added high-resolution HLA genotyping to investigate patterns of TCR occurrence. The later analysis used no new phenotypic data to find candidate immune exposures, relying instead on TCR beta sequences and their occurrence across donors. In an earlier analysis of roughly 600 of the donors, high-throughput TCR beta sequencing was used to judge whether each TCR beta V gene segment behaved as functional or pseudogenic. Alongside the repertoire data, information on donor age, sex, ethnicity and CMV serostatus was compiled. In a later genetic analysis, genome-wide SNP genotypes for about 55% of the roughly 670 donors were used, and that subset was treated as a discovery cohort. Every repertoire in the discovery cohort had been generated on one and the same sequencing platform. Class I and class II HLA loci were covered by the typing at four-digit resolution. The number of donors typed differed by locus, with roughly 629-640 for A, B, C, DRB1 and DQB1, around 500 for DQA1, about 610 for DPA1, and some 470 for DPB1. Roughly five DR-DQ haplotypes were handled as single units for association and clustering because linkage in the cohort was strong. Among about 390 genotyped donors of the cohort, an average of approximately 230,000 unique TCR beta nucleotide sequences were sequenced per donor, roughly a sixth of them non-productive. Paper-wide results and their limitations: While some public TCRs were present in many individuals, most TCR sequences turned up only very rarely across donors. Strong co-occurrence of HLA alleles, especially DR and DQ, made assigning TCR associations to individual alleles difficult. According to a later analysis, most CMV-associated TCR beta chains appeared to be HLA-restricted, and the HLA associations seemed to be driven largely by CMV exposure. Seventeen rarely observed V segments, including chromosome 9 orphons, were excluded from the earlier analysis of several hundred of the donors because counts were too low. Presence/absence analyses assumed roughly uniform sequencing depth across donors, an assumption that may not hold. Because the 87-base-pair reads could not distinguish some IMGT-functional V segments, including TRBV6-2 and TRBV6-3, those segments were excluded. A cluster of highly shared sequence variants was judged likely to represent a technical artifact of the sequencing pipeline. Because HLA typing was unavailable for some donors at each locus, only the typed subset was used in association tests. In a later analysis, HLA-associated TCR beta chains were found to be more clonally expanded and to have lower generation probabilities than equally common non-associated chains. Compared with the roughly 670-donor mean, donors in an Asian-associated ancestry cluster had fewer N-insertions in productive TCRs, according to a later genetic analysis. It was suggested by the authors that the approach could potentially be generalized to other disease states and immunological phenotypes. In a later analysis, several top co-occurrence clusters were reported to appear linked to parvovirus B19, influenza, CMV and Epstein-Barr virus. In a later analysis, the rate of TCR association differed among HLA loci, with DRB1 alleles having the most associated TCRs and HLA-C alleles having the fewest. Cytomegalovirus status was reported to be diagnosed by the classifier with high specificity and sensitivity in both the original and validation cohorts. Three of the identified cytomegalovirus-associated TCR beta chains were confirmed in vitro to be specific for cytomegalovirus antigens. At a false discovery rate of 0.05, a later analysis linked around 15,000 TCR beta sequences to specific HLA alleles. Immune exposure information for the cohort was limited to CMV serostatus. Linkage disequilibrium might explain the correlated functional status among segregating V segments, but an unknown experimental factor could not be ruled out. This cohort had only TCR beta chains sequenced, and the lack of alpha or paired-chain data limited which features could be detected. In the study, approximately 160 TCR beta chains were listed as associated with cytomegalovirus. A further reported finding was that TCR beta sequences accurately predicted the HLA-A and HLA-B alleles for most subjects in the first cohort. A later genetic analysis associated a missense DCLRE1C variant with V-gene and J-gene trimming of TCR beta chains, and an independent cohort replicated the association. In an earlier analysis of approximately 590 of the donors, most TCR beta V segments appeared in productive rearrangements about 87% or about 30% of the time, broadly matching IMGT annotations.

Library creation used the immunoSEQ multiplex PCR assay. For the multiplex PCR, a mixture combining 60 forward primers for TCR Vbeta segments and 13 reverse primers for TCR Jbeta segments was used. Amplification of the CDR3 region of rearranged TCR beta genes was performed with a multiplex PCR assay on genomic DNA. The Illumina HiSeq System was used to sequence the amplified TCR beta libraries as 87-base-pair reads. Processing in the source paper ran as follows. A later analysis tallied 70 million to 100 million unique TCR beta chains across the 660 or so repertoires, and around 12 million of those chains were shared by two or more donors. A nearest-neighbor algorithm error-corrected the raw reads and collapsed the reads into unique sequences, merging closely related sequences to remove PCR and sequencing errors. CDR3 sequences were aligned to IMGT reference sequences to assign V, D and J gene segments. For a sequence to be retained, a match of at least six nucleotides was required to both a V gene segment and a J gene segment. A rearrangement was called productive if the CDR3 had no stop codons and remained in frame with V and J, and every other rearrangement was called non-productive. Following IMGT convention, CDR3 was defined as the stretch from the second conserved V-encoded cysteine up to the conserved J-encoded phenylalanine. In an earlier analysis of some 550 of the donors, sequences lacking an unambiguous match to a single V gene segment were excluded. In an earlier analysis of about 590 of the donors, a V segment was called functional when productive rearrangements were above 56.7%, and segregating when the standard deviation between donors exceeded 5%. A statistical classification framework was developed to diagnose cytomegalovirus status using the catalog of TCR beta chain sequences. A later analysis assigned V and J genes by comparing TCR nucleotide sequences with IMGT/GENE-DB human TR gene sequences. In a later analysis, CDR3 sequences and most-parsimonious VDJ recombination scenarios were assigned using the TCRdist pipeline. In a later analysis, each TCR beta chain was defined by its CDR3 amino acid sequence together with its V-gene family, and reads without a unique V-gene family were excluded. To address suspected cross-contamination and a sequencing artifact, a later analysis removed a few hundred highly shared, low-generation-probability nucleotide sequences. For each public chain, a later analysis derived a clonal expansion index from normalized ranks of inferred template counts within each repertoire. A later analysis computed generation probabilities with a VDJ recombination model fitted to out-of-frame rearrangements, and checked the results against IGoR. A later analysis scored TCR-TCR, TCR-HLA and TCR-CMV co-occurrence with hypergeometric tests, applying a repertoire-size bias correction to TCR pairs. To estimate false discovery rates, a later analysis permuted the HLA or CMV assignments 20 times. In a later analysis, co-occurring TCRs were grouped using DBSCAN, and TCRdist sequence similarity was added for clustering within HLA-allele-positive subsets. Co-occurrence clustering excluded repertoires with fewer than 30,000 or more than 120,000 public chains, plus five with anomalous nucleotide sharing. TCRdb took over this immuneACCESS table, retaining in-frame rearrangements with V and J assigned. Such tables are incomplete; in checked studies, under half of the missing clones stem from an unresolved V gene, and the remainder is unexplained. V, J and clone size derive from that table, while D and trimming were established from the DNA sequence. For this sample the table gives 110,000 or so clones, of which more than 75% were detected only once. In total, the top ten clones hold 12% of the sample.

Sequenced material: PBMCs. The chain joins TRBV30 to TRBJ1-1, with no reliable assignment of the D segment. The receptor comes from a woman in her forties in good health and CMV-seropositive. The DNA reads TGTGCCTGGAGTGTACTGCGTAGAAACACTGAAGCTTTCTTT. This gives the protein CAWSVLRRNTEAFF.